This TCR beta chain was recovered during a study of Tregs in tolerant kidney transplant recipients. Unstimulated regulatory T cells (CD4+CD25+CD127-), CD4+CD25- non-regulatory cells, CD4 and CD8 cells were FACS-sorted from thawed PBMCs. The germline CDR1 and CDR2 sequences are SGHRS and YFSETQ. This CDR3 region has 17 residues. V gave up 4 bases and J gave up 1 base; unmatched junction bases: 14. This table comes from immunoSEQ multiplex PCR, and its TCRdb copy is limited to in-frame clones, with some not included. The sample holds about 68,000 clones, over 80% seen once. The gene calls are TRBV5-1 and TRBJ2-7, with TRBD2 matching 7 bases. The specimen sequenced was CD4+ T cells from blood. The sequence was collected from a human donor in good health. The chain's CDR3 is CASSESLGLGSSYEQYF. The CDR3 region has the DNA TGCGCCAGCAGCGAGAGCCTCGGACTAGGGTCTTCCTACGAGCAGTACTTC.